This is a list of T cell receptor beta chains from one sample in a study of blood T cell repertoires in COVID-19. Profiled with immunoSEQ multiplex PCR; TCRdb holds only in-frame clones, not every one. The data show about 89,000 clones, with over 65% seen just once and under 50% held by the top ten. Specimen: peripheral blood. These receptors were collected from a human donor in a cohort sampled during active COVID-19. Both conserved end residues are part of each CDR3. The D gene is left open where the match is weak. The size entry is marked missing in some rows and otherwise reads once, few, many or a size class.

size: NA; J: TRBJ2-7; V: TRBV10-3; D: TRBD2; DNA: TGTGCCATCAGTGAGTCGGCTAGCGGGGGATACGAGCAGTACTTC; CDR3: CAISESASGGYEQYF
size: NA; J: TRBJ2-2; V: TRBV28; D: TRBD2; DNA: TGTGCCAGCAGTAGTCCAGCAACTAGCGGGAGGCCCGGGGAGCTGTTTTTT; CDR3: CASSSPATSGRPGELFF
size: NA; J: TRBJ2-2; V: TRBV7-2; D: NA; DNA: TGTGCCAGCAGCTTGAGGTCGGGACACTATTCCGGGGAGCTGTTTTTT; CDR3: CASSLRSGHYSGELFF
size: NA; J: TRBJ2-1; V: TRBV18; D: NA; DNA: TGTGCCAGCTCACCAGACGGCGGGGCCCCAAGGAGCTCCTACAATGAGCAGTTCTTC; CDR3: CASSPDGGAPRSSYNEQFF
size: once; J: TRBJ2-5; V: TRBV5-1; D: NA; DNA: TGCGCCAGCTCCATCGGGGGAGTCCAAGAGACCCAGTACTTC; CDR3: CASSIGGVQETQYF
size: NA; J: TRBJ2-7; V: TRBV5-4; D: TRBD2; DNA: TGTGCCAGCAGCTTTGGGGGGAGGGCACGATCAACCTACGAGCAGTACTTC; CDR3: CASSFGGRARSTYEQYF
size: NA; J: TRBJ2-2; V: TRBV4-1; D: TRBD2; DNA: TGCGCCAGCAGCCAAGAACTAGCGGGAGCGAGGAAAAGGACCGGGGAGCTGTTTTTT; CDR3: CASSQELAGARKRTGELFF
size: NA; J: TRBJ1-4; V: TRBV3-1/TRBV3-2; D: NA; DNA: TGTGCCAGCAGCCGGGCAGGGATGGGTGAAAAACTGTTTTTT; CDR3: CASSRAGMGEKLFF
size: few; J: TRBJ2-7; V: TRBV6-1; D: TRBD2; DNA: TGTGCCAGCAACCTCGGGACTAGCGGGTCCTACGAGCAGTACTTC; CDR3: CASNLGTSGSYEQYF
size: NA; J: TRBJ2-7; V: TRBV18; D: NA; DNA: TGTGCCAGCTCACCTCAGGGTCGGGAGCAGTACTTC; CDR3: CASSPQGREQYF
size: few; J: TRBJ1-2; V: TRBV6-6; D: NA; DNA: TGTGCCAGCAGTCAATCCCCGGGCGGCCGGGGGGGCTATGGCTACACCTTC; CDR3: CASSQSPGGRGGYGYTF
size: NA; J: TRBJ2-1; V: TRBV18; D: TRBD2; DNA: TGTGCCAGCTCAGCTAGCGGGAGTAGGAATGAGCAGTTCTTC; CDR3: CASSASGSRNEQFF